This T cell receptor (beta chain) was retrieved from a study of blood T cell repertoires in COVID-19. Turning to the study itself: T cells, B-cell-depleted T cells, or PBMCs provided the cDNA or gDNA that served as material.

TCRdb's table, derived via immunoSEQ multiplex PCR, lists solely in-frame clones and lacks some. The profile shows about 300,000 clones, around 90% of them singletons. The ends lost 5 bases at V and 6 bases at J; junction bases unmatched: 5. There are 14 residues in the CDR3. Germline loops: CDR1 MNHEY, CDR2 SMNVEV (reference sequence). Sequences were obtained from peripheral blood. This sequence joins TRBV27 and TRBJ2-4; 9 bases are a match to TRBD1. This receptor was identified in a man aged 18-30 years with active or convalescent COVID-19. In DNA form, the CDR3 reads TGTGCCAGCAGTCCTGGGACAGGGATAAACATTCAGTACTTC. It encodes CASSPGTGINIQYF.